The clone carrying this TCR beta chain was recorded many times. Its antigen is currently unknown. One entry per CDR3 protein, called by TCRdb with MiXCR from the 5' RACE reads. The sample carries around 670,000 distinct CDR3 sequences, roughly 6.2% recorded once. The sample originates from a study of identical twins. Study-level points and caveats: Compared with models, monozygotic twins showed more out-of-frame TCR alpha sharing.

V trimming: 4 bases; J trimming: 6 bases; junction bases outside the gene matches: 7. CDR3 size: 14 residues. Germline assignment: CDR1 SGHRS and CDR2 YFSETQ. The chain links TRBV5-1 to TRBJ1-1, with 9 bases lining up with TRBD1. This TCR derives from a man aged 18 to 35 in good health. The sample consisted of naive T cells sorted from blood. In DNA form, the CDR3 reads TGCGCCAGCAGCCCGGGACAGGGAGGGTCTGAAGCTTTCTTT. Protein sequence: CASSPGQGGSEAFF. The variable domain in full, with the rest retrieved from reference TRBV5-1 and TRBJ1-1, is KAGVTQTPRYLIKTRGQQVTLSCSPISGHRSVSWYQQTPGQGLQFLFEYFSETQRNKGNFPGRFSGRQFSNSRSEMNVSTLELGDSALYLCASSPGQGGSEAFFGQGTRLTVV.